These 27 T cell receptor beta chains share one sample of origin, sequenced in a study of early T cells in non-severe SARS-CoV-2 infection. TCRdb redid the calling of the 5' RACE reads with MiXCR, one entry per CDR3 protein. The profile shows 55,000 to 85,000 distinct CDR3 sequences, roughly an eighth of them singletons. What was sequenced was whole blood. The source of these receptors is an adult who was a healthcare worker with PCR-confirmed SARS-CoV-2 infection or an uninfected control (not recorded which).

The chain carries TRBV28 and TRBJ1-2; D not certain. Between the trimmed V and J ends, which lost 7 bases and 0 bases, there was a span of 6 bases. The germline CDR1 and CDR2 sequences are MDHEN and SYDVKM. The CDR3 sequence is 12 residues long. CDR3 sequence reads: CASKDSNYGYTF. The CDR3, as DNA: TGTGCCAGCAAGGATTCTAACTATGGCTACACCTTC.

The chain carries TRBV28 and TRBJ1-5, with D possibly TRBD1 on 5 matching bases. The CDR3 sequence is 14 residues long. Germline V CDR1 and CDR2: MDHEN, SYDVKM. V was shortened by 6 bases and J by 5 bases, with 14 bases between the two germline ends. The CDR3 bases are TGTGCCAGCAGCTGGCTGGGGCCCTATCAGCCCCAGCATTTT. Translation gives CASSWLGPYQPQHF.

This clonotype was detected only a few times. The junction differs from germline at one of its ends, possibly a read error. The J gene is TRBJ1-2, the V gene TRBV2; possible D gene TRBD1, 5 bases. This CDR3 is 11 amino acids long. CDR1 SNHLY and CDR2 FYNNEI come from the germline V gene. The CDR3 DNA sequence: TGTGCCAGCCAGGACACGTATGGCTACACCTTT. Translated: CASQDTYGYTF.

The V call is TRBV2, the J call TRBJ1-4, with D perhaps matching TRBD1 (6 bases). The germline V gene has CDR1 SNHLY and CDR2 FYNNEI. The CDR3 runs 15 residues. V lost 6 bases and J 5 bases, leaving 16 bases between the germline ends. The CDR3: CASSTYLGGNEKLFF. CDR3 coding DNA: TGTGCCAGCAGCACCTACCTAGGGGGAAATGAAAAACTGTTTTTT.

J is TRBJ1-3 and V is TRBV9; unclear D gene. CDR1 SGDLS and CDR2 YYNGEE come from the germline V gene. V was pared by 4 bases and J by 6 bases, with 8 bases between. The CDR3 covers 12 residues. This CDR3 is CASSLPENTIYF. In DNA, the CDR3 is TGTGCCAGCAGCCTCCCAGAAAACACCATATATTTT.

This clonotype was counted between two and nine times. This chain joins TRBV3-1 and TRBJ2-1; D may be TRBD2 (6 bases). Trimming left V 4 bases short and J 6 bases short, with 16 bases between. This CDR3 has 15 residues. Germline values: CDR1 LGHDT, CDR2 YNNKEL (reference sequence). In DNA, the CDR3 is TGTGCCAGCAGCCTAACTAGCCGGCTTGGCAATGAGCAGTTCTTC. It specifies CASSLTSRLGNEQFF.

This clonotype was observed at least ten times. This chain joins TRBV5-1 and TRBJ2-1; D may be TRBD1 (6 bases). V lost 2 bases, J lost 6 bases, and 12 bases lay in between. Germline loops: CDR1 SGHRS, CDR2 YFSETQ. The CDR3 covers 14 residues. DNA of the CDR3: TGCGCCAGCAGCTTCCCGGGACAAGCCAATGAGCAGTTCTTC. Protein product: CASSFPGQANEQFF.

This clonotype was seen only a few times. The V and J genes are TRBV18 and TRBJ1-2; D not resolved. Germline V gene sequence: CDR1 KGHSH, CDR2 LQKENI. The CDR3 loop spans 15 amino acids. With 3 bases removed from V and 4 bases from J, the gap between germline ends came to 15 bases. The CDR3 DNA reads TGTGCCAGCTCACCTTCAGGAGACCTGCCCTATGGCTACACCTTC. It specifies CASSPSGDLPYGYTF.

The chain carries TRBV20-1 and TRBJ2-5; TRBD2 agrees at 8 bases. The CDR3 contains 14 residues. V lost 5 bases to trimming and J lost 4 bases; unmatched junction nucleotides: 9. Per the germline V gene, CDR1 is DFQATT and CDR2 is SNEGSKA (reference sequence). CDR3 in amino acids: CSARGGAEIETQYF. CDR3 DNA sequence: TGCAGTGCTCGGGGGGGAGCGGAGATAGAGACCCAGTACTTC.

By its share, this clonotype is medium-sized. The V gene is TRBV28, the J gene TRBJ1-1; D is undetermined. Trimming took 2 bases from V and 1 from J, leaving 2 bases between them. From germline, CDR1 is MDHEN and CDR2 SYDVKM. The CDR3 contains 12 residues. In nucleotides, the CDR3 is TGTGCCAGCAGTTTAACGAACACTGAAGCTTTCTTT. It yields the protein CASSLTNTEAFF.

This clonotype turned up a few times. The V and J genes are TRBV7-2 and TRBJ2-3; the match to TRBD2 covers 10 bases. CDR3 length equals 16 residues. V was clipped by 1 base and J by 3 bases; unmatched bases: 4. Germline CDR1 is SGHTA and CDR2 is FQGNSA. CDR3 nucleotide sequence: TGTGCCAGCAGCTTAGGGTTTAGCGGGGGGACAGATACGCAGTATTTT. Its protein is CASSLGFSGGTDTQYF. The variable domain in full, completed from reference TRBV7-2 and TRBJ2-3, reads GAGVSQSPSNKVTEKGKDVELRCDPISGHTALYWYRQSLGQGLEFLIYFQGNSAPDKSGLPSDRFSAERTGGSVSTLTIQRTQQEDSAVYLCASSLGFSGGTDTQYFGPGTRLTVL.

V gene TRBV5-1 combines with J gene TRBJ2-1; D gene ambiguous. The V and J ends lost 4 bases and 7 bases respectively, with 12 bases between them. This CDR3 is 13 amino acids long. Germline lookup yields CDR1 SGHRS and CDR2 YFSETQ. CDR3: CASSEPQANEQFF. The CDR3 nucleotides are TGCGCCAGCAGCGAGCCGCAGGCGAATGAGCAGTTCTTC. The full variable domain, in which reference TRBV5-1 and TRBJ2-1 provide the parts outside the CDR3, is KAGVTQTPRYLIKTRGQQVTLSCSPISGHRSVSWYQQTPGQGLQFLFEYFSETQRNKGNFPGRFSGRQFSNSRSEMNVSTLELGDSALYLCASSEPQANEQFFGPGTRLTVL.

V gene TRBV11-2 combines with J gene TRBJ2-6; D is ambiguous. V lost 3 bases, J lost 4 bases, and 7 bases lay in between. Germline V CDR1 and CDR2: SGHAT, FQNNGV. The CDR3 extends over 14 amino acids. The CDR3 loop is CASSFLPGANVLTF. The CDR3 nucleotides are TGTGCCAGCAGCTTTCTCCCCGGGGCCAACGTCCTGACTTTC.

The chain uses TRBV28 and TRBJ1-2; no definite D call. V was clipped by 8 bases and J by 6 bases, with 13 bases between them. Germline V gives CDR1 MDHEN, CDR2 SYDVKM. The CDR3 sequence is 12 residues long. In DNA form, the CDR3 reads TGTGCCAGCGCGGTACAGTCGCATGGCTACACCTTC. It encodes CASAVQSHGYTF.

In this sample, this clonotype turned up a few times. V and J are TRBV11-2 and TRBJ2-5, with D possibly TRBD2 on 5 matching bases. The V gene's germline CDR1 is SGHAT and CDR2 FQNNGV. V shed 0 bases and J shed 5 bases, with 19 bases lying between them. This CDR3 comprises 17 residues. The CDR3 nucleotides read TGTGCCAGCAGCTTAGAAGGAGCGGCAGCCGGATTGGAGACCCAGTACTTC. Encoded protein: CASSLEGAAAGLETQYF.

In its sample, this clonotype was seen many times. The V call is TRBV7-9, the J call TRBJ1-1; maybe TRBD1 (5 bases). The CDR3 extends over 14 amino acids. The germline V gene has CDR1 SEHNR and CDR2 FQNEAQ (reference sequence). V lost 4 bases to trimming and J lost 8 bases, with 17 bases between them. The CDR3 sequence: CASSYPPTGPEAFF. The CDR3 DNA is TGTGCCAGCAGCTATCCACCTACGGGACCCGAAGCTTTCTTT.

The chain couples TRBV7-2 to TRBJ1-2, with D possibly matching TRBD1 (6 bases). V lost 8 bases to trimming and J lost 5 bases, with 15 bases between them. This CDR3 contains 13 residues. Germline-derived CDR1 and CDR2 are SGHTA and FQGNSA. For the CDR3, the DNA is TGTGCCAGCCGTGGGGGGACACAGTATGGCTACACCTTC. This translates into CASRGGTQYGYTF.

The chain recombines TRBV7-3 with TRBJ2-3; tentative D call: TRBD1 (5 bases). This CDR3 is built from 14 residues. The V end was cut by 4 bases, the J end by 6 bases, with 14 bases between. From germline, CDR1 is SGHTA and CDR2 FQGTGA. The CDR3 loop reads CASSSSLRGDTQYF. The CDR3 coding sequence is TGTGCCAGCAGCTCTTCACTTAGGGGTGATACGCAGTATTTT.

This clonotype was recorded many times. This chain links TRBV5-1 with TRBJ2-7; D gene uncertain. Germline assignment: CDR1 SGHRS and CDR2 YFSETQ. V was shortened by 2 bases and J by 2 bases, with 11 bases between the two germline ends. CDR3 length: 14 residues. The CDR3 here is CASSFSTVAYEQYF. The DNA for the CDR3 is TGCGCCAGCAGCTTCTCAACCGTCGCCTACGAGCAGTACTTC.

The chain combines TRBV4-2 with TRBJ2-2, with 7 bases fitting TRBD2. This CDR3 is 16 amino acids long. The V segment lost 1 base and the J segment 4 bases; nucleotides outside the gene matches: 6. Germline V lookup: CDR1 LGHNA, CDR2 YNFKEQ. The CDR3 sequence: CASSQGTGGTTGELFF. The DNA for the CDR3 is TGTGCCAGCAGCCAAGGAACGGGGGGAACCACCGGGGAGCTGTTTTTT.

The DNA for the CDR3 is TGCAGCGTTGAAGTTATAGGGCGTACCTACGAGCAGTACTTC. It yields the protein CSVEVIGRTYEQYF. The chain links TRBV29-1 to TRBJ2-7; D call uncertain. There are 14 residues in the CDR3. From germline, CDR1 is SQVTM and CDR2 ANQGSEA. V was shortened by 1 base and J by 2 bases, with 12 bases between the two germline ends.

The gene calls are TRBV18 and TRBJ1-1; 7 bases are shared with TRBD1. The CDR3 contains 17 residues. The germline CDR1 and CDR2 sequences are KGHSH and LQKENI. V shed 3 bases and J 0 bases; nucleotides not matched to a gene: 10. CDR3 residues: CASSPGSGQTLNTEAFF. The CDR3 DNA is TGTGCCAGCTCACCTGGTTCGGGACAGACCCTGAACACTGAAGCTTTCTTT.

The rearrangement links TRBV7-6 to TRBJ1-3, with 9 bases lining up with TRBD1. The CDR3 covers 18 residues. Germline values: CDR1 SGHVS, CDR2 FNYEAQ. V was clipped by 4 bases and J by 1 base; unmatched bases: 11. DNA for the CDR3: TGTGCCAGCAGCTCTAATAGGTGGACAGGGGATTCTGGAAACACCATATATTTT. Protein product: CASSSNRWTGDSGNTIYF.

Many counts were recorded for this clonotype. The chain employs TRBV12-3 or TRBV12-4 and TRBJ2-1; possibly TRBD1 for D (6 bases). This CDR3 spans 16 amino acids. Trimming left V 5 bases short and J 3 bases short, with 17 bases between. The CDR3, as DNA: TGTGCCAGCAGTCCCCCACTGGGGGCTATCTACAATGAGCAGTTCTTC. The encoded protein is CASSPPLGAIYNEQFF.

This clonotype was counted many times. This rearrangement joins TRBV2 to TRBJ2-7; 12 bases map to TRBD2. V lost 5 bases and J lost 3; bases outside the gene matches: 2. Germline CDR1 reads SNHLY; CDR2 reads FYNNEI. CDR3 length equals 14 residues. The chain's CDR3 is CASSLTSGGYEQYF. In DNA form, the CDR3 reads TGTGCCAGCAGTTTGACTAGCGGGGGCTACGAGCAGTACTTC.

The rearrangement uses TRBV6-5 and TRBJ1-1; a possible D gene is TRBD1 (6 bases). The V gene's germline CDR1 is MNHEY and CDR2 SVGAGI. The V end was cut by 2 bases, the J end by 4 bases, with 8 bases between. The CDR3 has 13 amino acids. CDR3 sequence (DNA): TGTGCCAGCAGTTACGTCAGGGGCACTGAAGCTTTCTTT. This sequence encodes CASSYVRGTEAFF.

This clonotype has just a few counts. The chain employs TRBV7-8 and TRBJ2-7; 11 bases agree with TRBD1. The V segment lost 0 bases and the J segment 6 bases; nucleotides outside the gene matches: 10. This CDR3 comprises 17 residues. The germline V gene has CDR1 SGHVS and CDR2 FQNEAQ. CDR3 sequence reads: CASSLAPWTGGNGEQYF. For the CDR3, the DNA is TGTGCCAGCAGCTTAGCGCCTTGGACAGGGGGCAATGGCGAGCAGTACTTC.